A single sample gave rise to the 20 T cell receptor beta chains below, sequenced in a study of beta chain features in type 1 diabetes. Regarding the study as a whole: There was a moderate but significant shortening of TCRB CDR3s in all four CD4+ subsets of Type 1 diabetes patients.

Their target antigens are unknown. Expressed TCRB transcripts were sequenced, since all the RNA that had been isolated was reverse transcribed. TCRdb's copy holds only in-frame clones and misses some; the assay was immunoSEQ multiplex PCR. Seen here are around 600,000 clones, 12% observed once, and the top ten hold around 0.12%. The source material was naive CD4+ T cells from blood. The receptors were sampled from a man younger than 45 with type 1 diabetes.

The rearrangement joins TRBV4-2 to TRBJ1-2; D unclear. Germline CDR1 reads LGHNA; CDR2 reads YNFKEQ. CDR3 length equals 17 residues. Trimming took off 0 bases at V and 1 base at J, with 15 bases between the two ends. In nucleotides, the CDR3 is TGTGCCAGCAGCCAAGATTGGAGGGCCATTAGTAACTATGGCTACACCTTC. Translated: CASSQDWRAISNYGYTF.

The rearrangement uses TRBV28 and TRBJ2-7; 9 positions agree with TRBD1. The CDR3 runs 14 residues. After removal of 4 bases from V and 3 bases from J, the junction contained 4 bases not matched to a gene. Germline assignment: CDR1 MDHEN and CDR2 SYDVKM. CDR3 sequence: CASSSDRGIYEQYF. The CDR3 DNA reads as TGTGCCAGCAGTTCGGACAGGGGTATCTACGAGCAGTACTTC.

This clone turned up a few times. The genes are TRBV7-2 and TRBJ2-3; D is perhaps TRBD1 (6 bases). The CDR3 is 12 residues long. Germline CDR1 reads SGHTA; CDR2 reads FQGNSA. V dropped 7 bases and J dropped 8 bases, with 13 bases sitting between them. The chain's CDR3 is CASNQGPRTQYF. The CDR3, as DNA: TGTGCCAGCAATCAGGGGCCACGTACGCAGTATTTT.

This clone was found a few times. This chain connects TRBV10-3 to TRBJ1-5; D gene uncertain. In germline, CDR1 is ENHRY, CDR2 SYGVKD. The CDR3 contains 13 residues. V was clipped by 6 bases and J by 7 bases, with 13 bases between them. CDR3 nucleotide sequence: TGTGCCATCAGGGCGGGCCCGGGGCAGCCCCAGCATTTT. The encoded protein is CAIRAGPGQPQHF.

This clone was detected only a few times. The V call is TRBV7-2, the J call TRBJ2-3; D remains ambiguous. The CDR3 runs to 14 residues. The V gene lost 5 bases and the J gene lost 6 bases, with 15 bases spanning the gap. Germline CDR1 SGHTA, CDR2 FQGNSA. CDR3 DNA sequence: TGTGCCAGCAGCCCCAAAGGGCGGTTGGATACGCAGTATTTT. It specifies CASSPKGRLDTQYF.

This chain connects TRBV19 to TRBJ2-3; maybe TRBD2 (6 bases). With 4 bases removed from V and 0 bases from J, the gap between germline ends came to 17 bases. The CDR3 is 17 residues long. Per germline, CDR1 LNHDA and CDR2 SQIVND (reference sequence). The CDR3 reads CASSNGQSSGSTDTQYF. The CDR3 DNA reads TGTGCCAGTAGTAATGGCCAGAGTAGCGGAAGCACAGATACGCAGTATTTT.

This clone was recorded a few times. This chain connects TRBV11-2 to TRBJ2-5, with D tentatively TRBD1 (6 bases). CDR1 SGHAT and CDR2 FQNNGV come from the germline V gene. This CDR3 spans 13 amino acids. The V end lost 6 bases, the J end lost 5 bases, and 13 bases lay between the germline ends. CDR3 sequence (DNA): TGTGCCAGCAGACCACAGGGCCAGGAGACCCAGTACTTC. It encodes CASRPQGQETQYF.

The table lists this clone with a few counts. V is TRBV7-9 and J is TRBJ2-5; 7 bases are a match to TRBD2. This CDR3 is 16 amino acids long. V shed 1 base and J 0 bases; nucleotides not matched to a gene: 5. CDR1 and CDR2 (germline): SEHNR, FQNEAQ (reference sequence). The CDR3, as DNA: TGTGCCAGCAGCTTAGTTCTAGCGGCCCACCAAGAGACCCAGTACTTC. As protein: CASSLVLAAHQETQYF.

This clone was seen more than once but under ten times. A read error may produce the germline difference seen at one junction end. The V and J genes are TRBV2 and TRBJ1-3; D is perhaps TRBD1 (5 bases). CDR3 length: 12 amino acids. Looked up from germline, CDR1 is SNHLY and CDR2 is FYNNEI. In DNA form, the CDR3 reads TGTGCCAGCAGTGACTTGGGGCCCCCAATGCATTTT. It specifies CASSDLGPPMHF.

V is TRBV30 and J is TRBJ2-2; D not certain. The germline V gene has CDR1 GTSNPN and CDR2 SVGIG (reference sequence). The CDR3 spans 11 residues. V lost 2 bases, J lost 4 bases, and 2 bases lay in between. The CDR3 is CAWSSTGELFF. CDR3 nucleotide sequence: TGTGCCTGGAGTAGCACCGGGGAGCTGTTTTTT.

The V and J genes are TRBV10-3 and TRBJ2-1; 8 nucleotides match TRBD1. Germline V gene lookup returns CDR1 ENHRY and CDR2 SYGVKD. The V gene end was trimmed by 11 bases and the J gene end by 6 bases; junction bases not matched to a gene: 6. The CDR3 consists of 12 residues. The CDR3: CAVGQEFNEQFF. CDR3 DNA sequence: TGTGCCGTGGGACAGGAGTTCAATGAGCAGTTCTTC.

This clone was counted between two and nine times. The rearrangement joins TRBV9 to TRBJ1-5; D call uncertain. The V end lost 0 bases, the J end lost 11 bases, and 15 bases lay between the germline ends. This CDR3 region has 14 residues. Germline CDR1 and CDR2: SGDLS and YYNGEE. This CDR3 is CASSVVNPPWAQHF. DNA for the CDR3: TGTGCCAGCAGCGTAGTTAATCCCCCATGGGCCCAGCATTTT.

This clone appeared a few times. The chain couples TRBV9 to TRBJ2-3, with TRBD2 matching 15 bases. The CDR3 is 19 residues long. Germline lookup yields CDR1 SGDLS and CDR2 YYNGEE. The junction had 11 bases not matched to a gene; V was cut back by 0 bases and J by 6 bases. The CDR3 region is CASSVALSGLAGGRDTQYF. The CDR3, as DNA: TGTGCCAGCAGCGTAGCCCTATCCGGACTAGCGGGGGGGCGTGATACGCAGTATTTT.

The chain combines TRBV9 with TRBJ2-1, with a weak D call TRBD1 (5 bases). This CDR3 region has 15 residues. Germline assignment: CDR1 SGDLS and CDR2 YYNGEE. The V end lost 0 bases, the J end lost 9 bases, and 16 bases lay between the germline ends. The CDR3 bases are TGTGCCAGCAGCGTAGGACGTGAAGGGGAAGGTGAGCAGTTCTTC. It translates to CASSVGREGEGEQFF.

Comments on this clone: Relative to the germline gene, one junction end is altered; a read error may explain this. The V and J genes are TRBV6-5 and TRBJ1-1; D might be TRBD1 (6 bases). The germline V gene has CDR1 MNHEY and CDR2 SVGAGI. The CDR3 covers 14 residues. In nucleotides, the CDR3 is TGTGCCAGCAGTTACGGGACAAGTAACACTGAAGCTCTCTTT. Translation: CASSYGTSNTEALF.

V gene TRBV11-2 combines with J gene TRBJ1-5; TRBD1 matches 10 bases. From germline, CDR1 is SGHAT and CDR2 FQNNGV. The CDR3 length is 14 residues. V shed 5 bases, J shed 7 bases, and the junction held 5 bases outside the gene matches. CDR3 coding DNA: TGTGCCAGCAGCCCGCGACAGGGGGCCCAGCCCCAGCATTTT. Translating it yields CASSPRQGAQPQHF.

Note on this clone: The sample contains more than one DNA sequence encoding this CDR3. The chain joins TRBV7-2 to TRBJ1-1, with 7 bases fitting TRBD1. With 6 bases clipped from V and 3 bases from J, the junction kept 4 bases outside the gene matches. The germline gives CDR1 SGHTA, CDR2 FQGNSA. This CDR3 contains 13 residues. CDR3 sequence: CASSFTGDTEAFF. Here the CDR3 DNA reads TGTGCCAGCAGTTTTACAGGGGACACTGAAGCTTTCTTT.

This clone was counted a few times. V and J are TRBV19 and TRBJ2-1; D may correspond to TRBD1 or TRBD2 (6 bases each). The V and J ends lost 6 bases and 0 bases respectively, with 9 bases between them. This CDR3 has 14 amino acids. The germline V gene has CDR1 LNHDA and CDR2 SQIVND (reference sequence). This chain's CDR3 is CASRGGSSYNEQFF. DNA of the CDR3: TGTGCCAGTAGAGGGGGGAGCTCCTACAATGAGCAGTTCTTC.

Comment on this clone: Within the sample, other DNA sequences also encode this same CDR3. V gene TRBV28 combines with J gene TRBJ1-2; D gene ambiguous. V was clipped by 4 bases and J by 0 bases, with 3 bases between them. In germline, CDR1 is MDHEN, CDR2 SYDVKM. The CDR3 totals 12 residues. The CDR3 nucleotides read TGTGCCAGCAGTTCCACTAACTATGGCTACACCTTC. The encoded protein is CASSSTNYGYTF.

This clone was observed a few times. The chain is built from TRBV5-1 and TRBJ2-1, with unresolved D. Germline V gives CDR1 SGHRS, CDR2 YFSETQ. This CDR3 region has 14 residues. V gave up 4 bases and J gave up 0 bases, with 8 bases separating them. In nucleotides, the CDR3 is TGCGCCAGCAGCCAGGAGAGCTCCTACAATGAGCAGTTCTTC. It translates to CASSQESSYNEQFF.